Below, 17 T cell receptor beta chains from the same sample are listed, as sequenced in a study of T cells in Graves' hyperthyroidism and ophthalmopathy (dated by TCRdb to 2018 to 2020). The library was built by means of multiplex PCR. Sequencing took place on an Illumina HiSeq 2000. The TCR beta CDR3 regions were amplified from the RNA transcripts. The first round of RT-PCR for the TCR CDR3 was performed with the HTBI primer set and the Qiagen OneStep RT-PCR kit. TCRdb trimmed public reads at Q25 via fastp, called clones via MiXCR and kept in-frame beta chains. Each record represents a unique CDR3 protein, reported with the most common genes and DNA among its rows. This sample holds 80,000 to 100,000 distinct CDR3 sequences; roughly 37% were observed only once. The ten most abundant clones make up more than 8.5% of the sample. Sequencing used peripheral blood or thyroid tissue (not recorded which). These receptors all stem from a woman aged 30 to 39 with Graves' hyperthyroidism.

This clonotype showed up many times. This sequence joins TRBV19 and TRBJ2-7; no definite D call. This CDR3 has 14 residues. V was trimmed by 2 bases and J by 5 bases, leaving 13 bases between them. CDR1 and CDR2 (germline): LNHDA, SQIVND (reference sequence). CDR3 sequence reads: CASSIIVASHEQYF. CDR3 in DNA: TGTGCCAGTAGTATAATCGTAGCCAGCCACGAGCAGTACTTC.

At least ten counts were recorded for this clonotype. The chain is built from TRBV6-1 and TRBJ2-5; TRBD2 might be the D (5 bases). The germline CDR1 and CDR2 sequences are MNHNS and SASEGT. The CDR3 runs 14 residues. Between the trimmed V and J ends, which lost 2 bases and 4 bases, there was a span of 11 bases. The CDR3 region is CASSERLGGETQYF. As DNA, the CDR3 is TGTGCCAGCAGTGAAAGGCTAGGAGGAGAGACCCAGTACTTC.

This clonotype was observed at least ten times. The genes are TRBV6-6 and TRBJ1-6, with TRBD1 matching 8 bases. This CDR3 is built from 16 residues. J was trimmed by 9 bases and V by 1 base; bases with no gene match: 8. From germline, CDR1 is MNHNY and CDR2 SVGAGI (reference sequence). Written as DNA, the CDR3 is TGTGCCAGCAGTTACTTCGGGCAGGGGGCAGGTTCACCCCTCCACTTT. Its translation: CASSYFGQGAGSPLHF.

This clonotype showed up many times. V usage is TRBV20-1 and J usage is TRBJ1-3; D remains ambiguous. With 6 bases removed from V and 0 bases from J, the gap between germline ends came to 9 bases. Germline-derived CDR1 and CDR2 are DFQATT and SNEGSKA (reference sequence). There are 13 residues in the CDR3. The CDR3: CSASGNSGNTIYF. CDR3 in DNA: TGCAGTGCCAGCGGTAACTCTGGAAACACCATATATTTT.

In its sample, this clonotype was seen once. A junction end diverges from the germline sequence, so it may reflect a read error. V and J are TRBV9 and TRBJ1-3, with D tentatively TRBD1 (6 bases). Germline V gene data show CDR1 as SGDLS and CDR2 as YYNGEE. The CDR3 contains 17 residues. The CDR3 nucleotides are TGTGCCAGCAGCCAAGTCGCTGGGGGCTTCTCTGGAAACGCCATATATTTT. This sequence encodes CASSQVAGGFSGNAIYF.

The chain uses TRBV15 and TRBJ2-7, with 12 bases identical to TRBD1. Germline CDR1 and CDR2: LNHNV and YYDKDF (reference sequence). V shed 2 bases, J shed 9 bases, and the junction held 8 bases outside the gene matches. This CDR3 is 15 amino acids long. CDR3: CATSRSPGQGALQYF. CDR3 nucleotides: TGTGCCACCAGCAGATCCCCGGGACAGGGGGCTCTGCAGTACTTC. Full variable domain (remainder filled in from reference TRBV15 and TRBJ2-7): DAMVIQNPRYQVTQFGKPVTLSCSQTLNHNVMYWYQQKSSQAPKLLFHYYDKDFNNEADTPDNFQSRRPNTSFCFLDIRSPGLGDTAMYLCATSRSPGQGALQYFGPGTRLTVT.

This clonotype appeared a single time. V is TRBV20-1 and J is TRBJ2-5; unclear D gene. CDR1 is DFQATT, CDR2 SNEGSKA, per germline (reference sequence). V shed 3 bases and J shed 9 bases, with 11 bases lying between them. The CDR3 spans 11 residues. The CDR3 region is CSASSNQPQYF. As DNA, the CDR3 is TGCAGTGCTAGTTCTAATCAGCCCCAGTACTTC.

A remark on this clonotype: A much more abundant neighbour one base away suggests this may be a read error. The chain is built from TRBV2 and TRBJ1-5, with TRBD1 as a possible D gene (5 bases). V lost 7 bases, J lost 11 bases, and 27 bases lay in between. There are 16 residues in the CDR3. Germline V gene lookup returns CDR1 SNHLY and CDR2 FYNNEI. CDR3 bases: TGTGCCAGCACTCGGGGGGGGAGACGGACCTGGGGGTCCCAGCATTTT. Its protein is CASTRGGRRTWGSQHF.

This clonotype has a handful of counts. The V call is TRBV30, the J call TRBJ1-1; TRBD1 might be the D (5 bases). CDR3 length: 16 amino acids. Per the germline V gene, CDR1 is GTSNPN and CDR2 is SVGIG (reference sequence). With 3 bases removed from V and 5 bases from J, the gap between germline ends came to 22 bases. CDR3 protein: CAWRPARAESGTEAFF. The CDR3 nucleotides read TGTGCCTGGAGACCGGCCAGGGCCGAATCGGGAACTGAAGCTTTCTTT. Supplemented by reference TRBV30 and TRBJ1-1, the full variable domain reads SQTIHQWPATLVQPVGSPLSLECTVEGTSNPNLYWYRQAAGRGLQLLFYSVGIGQISSEVPQNLSASRPQDRQFILSSKKLLLSDSGFYLCAWRPARAESGTEAFFGQGTRLTVV.

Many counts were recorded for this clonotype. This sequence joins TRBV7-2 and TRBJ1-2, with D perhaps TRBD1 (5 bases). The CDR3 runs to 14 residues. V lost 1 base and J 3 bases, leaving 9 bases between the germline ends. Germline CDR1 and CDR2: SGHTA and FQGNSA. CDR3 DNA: TGTGCCAGCAGCTTAGTTGGGGGGTACTATGGCTACACCTTC. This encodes CASSLVGGYYGYTF.

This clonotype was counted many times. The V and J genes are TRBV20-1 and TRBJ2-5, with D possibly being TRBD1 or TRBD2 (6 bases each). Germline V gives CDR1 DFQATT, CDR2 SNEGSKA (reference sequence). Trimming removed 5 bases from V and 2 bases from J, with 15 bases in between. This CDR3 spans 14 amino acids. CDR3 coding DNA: TGCAGTGCTTACCTCGAAGGGGGGCAAGAGACCCAGTACTTC. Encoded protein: CSAYLEGGQETQYF.

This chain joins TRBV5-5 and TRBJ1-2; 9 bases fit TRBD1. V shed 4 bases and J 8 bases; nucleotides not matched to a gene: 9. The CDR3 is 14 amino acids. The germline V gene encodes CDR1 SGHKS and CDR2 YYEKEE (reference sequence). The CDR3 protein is CASSPGGTGTGYTF. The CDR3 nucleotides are TGTGCCAGCAGCCCGGGCGGGACAGGGACCGGCTACACCTTC.

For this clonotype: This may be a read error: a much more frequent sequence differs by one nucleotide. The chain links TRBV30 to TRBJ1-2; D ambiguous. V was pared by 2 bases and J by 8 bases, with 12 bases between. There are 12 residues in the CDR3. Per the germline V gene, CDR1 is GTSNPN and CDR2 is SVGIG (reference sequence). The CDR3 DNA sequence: TGTGCCTGGAGTCCCTGGGTGGGAGGCTACACCTTC. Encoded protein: CAWSPWVGGYTF.

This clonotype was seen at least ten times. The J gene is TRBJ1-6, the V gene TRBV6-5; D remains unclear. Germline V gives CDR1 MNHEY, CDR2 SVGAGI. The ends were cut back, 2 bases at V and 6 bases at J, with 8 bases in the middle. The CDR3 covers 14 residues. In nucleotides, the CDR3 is TGTGCCAGCAGTTACCGGGCTACTAATTCACCCCTCCACTTT. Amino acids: CASSYRATNSPLHF.

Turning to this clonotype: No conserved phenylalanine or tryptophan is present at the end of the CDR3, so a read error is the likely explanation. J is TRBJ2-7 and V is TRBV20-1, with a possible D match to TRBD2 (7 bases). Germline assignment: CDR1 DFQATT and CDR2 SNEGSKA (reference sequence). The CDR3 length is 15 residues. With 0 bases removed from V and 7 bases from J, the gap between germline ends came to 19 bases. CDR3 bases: TGCAGTGCTAGAGAGGGGGGGGGGCTGACTCGAGAGCAGTACATC. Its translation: CSAREGGGLTREQYI.

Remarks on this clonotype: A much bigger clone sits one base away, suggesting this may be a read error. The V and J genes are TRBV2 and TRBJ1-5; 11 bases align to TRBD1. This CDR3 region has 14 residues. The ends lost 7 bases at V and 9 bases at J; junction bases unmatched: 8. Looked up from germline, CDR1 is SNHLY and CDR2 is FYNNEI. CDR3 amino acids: CASNGQGAGRPQHF. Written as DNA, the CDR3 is TGTGCCAGCAATGGACAGGGGGCGGGTCGGCCCCAGCATTTT.

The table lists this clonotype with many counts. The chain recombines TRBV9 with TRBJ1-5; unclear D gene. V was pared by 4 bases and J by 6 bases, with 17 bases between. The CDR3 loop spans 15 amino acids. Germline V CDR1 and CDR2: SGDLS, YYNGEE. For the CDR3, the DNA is TGTGCCAGCAGCATCAGCGGAGGGAGTAGTCAGCCCCAGCATTTT. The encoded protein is CASSISGGSSQPQHF.